This TCR beta chain is from a study of a mutant IDH1 vaccine in newly diagnosed glioma. CDR3 length equals 16 residues. The germline V gene encodes CDR1 LGHNA and CDR2 YSLEER. The V gene lost 1 base and the J gene lost 0 bases, with 12 bases spanning the gap. Using immunoSEQ multiplex PCR, the repertoire was profiled, and TCRdb retains in-frame clones only, with some absent. In the table there are roughly 46,000 clones, 86% of which are singletons. The time point: baseline, week 1 (first vaccination visit). Stated treatment: pre-vaccination baseline after standard-of-care therapy. This clone was seen only once.

The rearrangement links TRBV4-3 to TRBJ1-1, with D uncertain. The sample consisted of PBMCs, taken from a glioma patient treated with radiotherapy, temozolomide or both. This receptor was taken from a man aged 35-49 years with glioma. The CDR3 sequence is CASSQVVGSLNTEAFF. The CDR3 bases are TGCGCCAGCAGCCAAGTAGTTGGCTCCTTGAACACTGAAGCTTTCTTT.